Below, 12 T cell receptor beta chains from the same sample are listed, as sequenced in a study of CD8 T cells in Susac syndrome. The RNA input was roughly 0.5 to 1 ug, and it was reverse transcribed with random hexamers. A single record per CDR3 protein comes from TCRdb applying MiXCR to the immunoSEQ multiplex PCR reads. The sample yields roughly 200,000 distinct CDR3 sequences, about 94% seen once. The specimen was CD4+ T cells from PBMCs. The receptors derive from a human donor in good health.

The V and J genes are TRBV27 and TRBJ1-5; D is undetermined. This CDR3 region has 14 residues. The V gene lost 4 bases and the J gene lost 5 bases, with 12 bases spanning the gap. The germline V gene has CDR1 MNHEY and CDR2 SMNVEV (reference sequence). This chain's CDR3 is CASSSLSDHQPQHF. The CDR3 nucleotides are TGTGCCAGCAGTTCCCTGTCGGACCATCAGCCCCAGCATTTT.

This chain links TRBV5-1 with TRBJ2-1; 10 bases match TRBD2. Germline values: CDR1 SGHRS, CDR2 YFSETQ. The junction had 2 bases not matched to a gene; V was cut back by 2 bases and J by 9 bases. This CDR3 is built from 13 residues. The chain's CDR3 is CASSFSSGGEQFF. Written as DNA, the CDR3 is TGCGCCAGCAGCTTTTCTAGCGGGGGTGAGCAGTTCTTC.

This clonotype came up a few times. V gene TRBV20-1 combines with J gene TRBJ1-2, with D possibly TRBD1 on 6 matching bases. Deletions cut 3 bases from V and 2 bases from J, with 10 bases between. CDR3 length: 13 residues. The V gene's germline CDR1 is DFQATT and CDR2 SNEGSKA (reference sequence). The CDR3 is CSASDRLNYGYTF. DNA of the CDR3: TGCAGTGCTAGTGACAGGCTAAACTATGGCTACACCTTC.

This sequence joins TRBV29-1 and TRBJ2-5, with a weak D call TRBD1 (5 bases). The germline V gene has CDR1 SQVTM and CDR2 ANQGSEA. The germline V and J ends were trimmed by 1 base and 1 base, with 7 bases remaining between them. The CDR3 length is 13 residues. The CDR3 loop reads CSVEGTIQETQYF. The DNA of the CDR3 is TGCAGCGTTGAAGGGACAATCCAAGAGACCCAGTACTTC.

The V gene is TRBV20-1, the J gene TRBJ2-1, with 11 bases aligning to TRBD2. The CDR3 is 17 amino acids. The V segment lost 4 bases and the J segment 4 bases; nucleotides outside the gene matches: 12. In germline, CDR1 is DFQATT, CDR2 SNEGSKA (reference sequence). CDR3 in amino acids: CSATTPLLAGGYNEQFF. The CDR3 nucleotides are TGCAGTGCTACTACCCCTCTTCTAGCGGGAGGTTACAATGAGCAGTTCTTC.

V gene TRBV15 combines with J gene TRBJ1-4; maybe TRBD1 (6 bases). CDR3 length: 16 residues. Germline CDR1 is LNHNV and CDR2 is YYDKDF (reference sequence). The V end lost 0 bases, the J end lost 5 bases, and 13 bases lay between the germline ends. CDR3 sequence: CATSRDLRTANEKLFF. CDR3 sequence (DNA): TGTGCCACCAGCAGAGATCTTAGGACAGCAAATGAAAAACTGTTTTTT.

The chain links TRBV2 to TRBJ1-5; D perhaps matches TRBD1 (6 bases). The CDR3 extends over 14 amino acids. Per the germline V gene, CDR1 is SNHLY and CDR2 is FYNNEI. V was cut by 6 bases and J by 6 bases, with 15 bases left in between. The CDR3 reads CASSIDRYSQPQHF. DNA of the CDR3: TGTGCCAGCAGCATAGACAGGTACAGTCAGCCCCAGCATTTT.

This rearrangement joins TRBV20-1 to TRBJ2-5; weak D call: TRBD2 (5 bases). CDR1 DFQATT and CDR2 SNEGSKA come from the germline V gene (reference sequence). The CDR3 spans 10 residues. The V end lost 3 bases, the J end lost 12 bases, and 11 bases lay between the germline ends. The DNA for the CDR3 is TGCAGTGCTAGTAGTATCGGGGAGTACTTC. It codes for CSASSIGEYF.

The genes are TRBV4-3 and TRBJ2-7; TRBD1 matches 12 bases. The V segment lost 2 bases and the J segment 6 bases; nucleotides outside the gene matches: 5. CDR1 and CDR2 (germline): LGHNA, YSLEER. The CDR3 totals 15 residues. The CDR3: CASSQRGTGGVEQYF. In DNA, the CDR3 is TGCGCCAGCAGCCAAAGAGGGACAGGGGGCGTCGAGCAGTACTTC.

V gene TRBV7-2 combines with J gene TRBJ1-2; perhaps TRBD1 as D (5 bases). The CDR3 totals 14 residues. V lost 5 bases and J lost 7, with 17 bases in between. CDR1 SGHTA and CDR2 FQGNSA come from the germline V gene. CDR3 residues: CASSIKAGSSGYTF. For the CDR3, the DNA is TGTGCCAGCAGCATCAAGGCAGGGTCGAGTGGCTACACCTTC.

The chain recombines TRBV28 with TRBJ1-1; D remains ambiguous. The germline gives CDR1 MDHEN, CDR2 SYDVKM. This CDR3 comprises 11 residues. Trimming removed 1 base from V and 4 bases from J, with 1 base in between. The CDR3 DNA reads as TGTGCCAGCAGTTTATTCACTGAAGCTTTCTTT. Amino acids: CASSLFTEAFF. The complete variable domain, with remaining parts taken from reference TRBV28 and TRBJ1-1, reads DVKVTQSSRYLVKRTGEKVFLECVQDMDHENMFWYRQDPGLGLRLIYFSYDVKMKEKGDIPEGYSVSREKKERFSLILESASTNQTSMYLCASSLFTEAFFGQGTRLTVV.

This chain links TRBV20-1 with TRBJ2-1, with D possibly being TRBD1 (6 bases). Germline CDR1 DFQATT, CDR2 SNEGSKA (reference sequence). V was cut by 6 bases and J by 7 bases, with 13 bases left in between. This CDR3 is built from 12 residues. CDR3 DNA sequence: TGCAGTGCATCGGACAGAGTGAATGAGCAGTTCTTC. Translating gives CSASDRVNEQFF.